The rows below give T cell receptor beta chains drawn from one sample of a study of blood T cells in healthy people across ages. A single record per CDR3 protein comes from TCRdb applying MiXCR to the 5' RACE reads. Of around 1,600,000 distinct CDR3 sequences listed, 40% to 45% are singletons. The sequencing input was blood. These receptors came from a woman younger than 35 in good health. Each CDR3 is given with its conserved first and last residue. D genes are given only for firm matches. Rows give clone size only sometimes, using once, few, many, or a class for an expanded clone.

j_call: TRBJ2-1; d_call: NA; clone_size: NA; v_call: TRBV20-1; cdr3_aa: CSLYSGLYNEQFF; cdr3_nt: TGCAGTTTATATAGCGGCCTATACAATGAGCAGTTCTTC
j_call: TRBJ1-1; d_call: NA; clone_size: NA; v_call: TRBV7-2; cdr3_aa: CASSLGPLNRDPLNTEAFF; cdr3_nt: TGTGCCAGCAGCTTAGGCCCTCTGAACAGGGATCCTCTGAACACTGAAGCTTTCTTT
j_call: TRBJ2-1; d_call: TRBD2; clone_size: NA; v_call: TRBV20-1; cdr3_aa: CSARDSERGGNYNEQFF; cdr3_nt: TGCAGTGCTAGAGATTCTGAGCGGGGGGGAAACTACAATGAGCAGTTCTTC
j_call: TRBJ2-5; d_call: TRBD2; clone_size: NA; v_call: TRBV7-7; cdr3_aa: CASSLGASGTISEQYF; cdr3_nt: TGTGCTAGCAGCTTAGGCGCCTCCGGGACTATAAGTGAGCAGTACTTC
j_call: TRBJ2-1; d_call: TRBD2; clone_size: NA; v_call: TRBV6-7; cdr3_aa: CASSYPAGSSGYNNEQFF; cdr3_nt: TGTGCCAGCAGTTACCCCGCCGGGTCTAGCGGCTATAACAATGAGCAGTTCTTC
j_call: TRBJ2-7; d_call: NA; clone_size: NA; v_call: TRBV7-2; cdr3_aa: CASGSTERPPYEQYF; cdr3_nt: TGTGCCAGCGGCTCGACAGAGAGACCACCTTACGAGCAGTACTTC
j_call: TRBJ1-2; d_call: NA; clone_size: NA; v_call: TRBV7-9; cdr3_aa: CASSPNAGAPNYGYTF; cdr3_nt: TGTGCCAGCAGCCCGAACGCAGGGGCTCCTAACTATGGCTACACCTTC
j_call: TRBJ1-2; d_call: NA; clone_size: NA; v_call: TRBV30; cdr3_aa: CAWTRQATYGYTF; cdr3_nt: TGTGCCTGGACTCGGCAGGCGACCTATGGCTACACCTTC
j_call: TRBJ2-1; d_call: TRBD2; clone_size: NA; v_call: TRBV5-6; cdr3_aa: CASSSSGTTYNEQFF; cdr3_nt: TGTGCCAGCAGCTCTAGCGGGACTACCTACAATGAGCAGTTCTTC
j_call: TRBJ2-3; d_call: NA; clone_size: once; v_call: TRBV7-2; cdr3_aa: CASRLSGVADTQYF; cdr3_nt: TGTGCCAGCAGACTCAGTGGGGTCGCAGATACGCAGTATTTT
j_call: TRBJ2-2; d_call: TRBD1; clone_size: NA; v_call: TRBV7-2; cdr3_aa: CASSEYRGPGPGELFF; cdr3_nt: TGTGCCAGCAGCGAATACAGGGGGCCGGGCCCCGGGGAGCTGTTTTTT
j_call: TRBJ2-1; d_call: NA; clone_size: NA; v_call: TRBV20-1; cdr3_aa: CSARESGKDSNEQFF; cdr3_nt: TGCAGTGCTAGGGAGTCGGGGAAAGACTCCAATGAGCAGTTCTTC
j_call: TRBJ2-7; d_call: NA; clone_size: few; v_call: TRBV4-1; cdr3_aa: CASSQALLYEQYF; cdr3_nt: TGCGCCAGCAGCCAAGCGCTGCTCTACGAGCAGTACTTC
j_call: TRBJ2-5; d_call: NA; clone_size: few; v_call: TRBV21-1; cdr3_aa: CASSKDGKGQGVETQYF; cdr3_nt: TGTGCCAGCAGCAAAGACGGGAAGGGCCAGGGAGTAGAGACCCAGTACTTC
j_call: TRBJ1-2; d_call: NA; clone_size: few; v_call: TRBV6-6; cdr3_aa: CASSYPGFNYGYTF; cdr3_nt: TGTGCCAGCAGTTACCCTGGGTTCAACTATGGCTACACCTTC
j_call: TRBJ2-1; d_call: NA; clone_size: NA; v_call: TRBV5-1; cdr3_aa: CASSFSQDFYNEQFF; cdr3_nt: TGCGCCAGCAGCTTCTCACAGGACTTCTACAATGAGCAGTTCTTC
j_call: TRBJ2-1; d_call: TRBD2; clone_size: NA; v_call: TRBV6-2/TRBV6-3; cdr3_aa: CVSGLAGGKQFF; cdr3_nt: TGTGTCAGCGGGCTAGCGGGAGGAAAGCAGTTCTTC
j_call: TRBJ2-3; d_call: TRBD2; clone_size: NA; v_call: TRBV7-2; cdr3_aa: CASSPWEAGHTDTQYF; cdr3_nt: TGTGCCAGCAGCCCGTGGGAAGCGGGGCACACAGATACGCAGTATTTT
j_call: TRBJ1-2; d_call: NA; clone_size: NA; v_call: TRBV6-6; cdr3_aa: CASSYAGDGYTF; cdr3_nt: TGTGCCAGCAGTTACGCGGGGGATGGCTACACCTTC
j_call: TRBJ2-7; d_call: NA; clone_size: NA; v_call: TRBV4-2; cdr3_aa: CASSQVAGRTQSYEQYF; cdr3_nt: TGTGCCAGCAGCCAAGTGGCGGGTCGAACTCAATCCTACGAGCAGTACTTC
j_call: TRBJ2-7; d_call: TRBD1; clone_size: NA; v_call: TRBV6-2/TRBV6-3; cdr3_aa: CASSPWTGVAEQYF; cdr3_nt: TGTGCCAGCAGTCCTTGGACAGGGGTTGCCGAGCAGTACTTC
j_call: TRBJ1-5; d_call: NA; clone_size: NA; v_call: TRBV20-1; cdr3_aa: CSAGRNHNQPQHF; cdr3_nt: TGCAGTGCCGGAAGGAACCACAATCAGCCCCAGCATTTT